The present T cell receptor (beta chain) was sequenced within a study of cytomegalovirus exposure and HLA in healthy donors. Comment on this clone: Its antigen is not identified.

Findings of the study overall: Reportedly, HLA-A and HLA-B alleles of most subjects were accurately predicted from TCR beta. Across donors, sequencing depth was assumed by presence/absence analyses to be roughly uniform.

Whereas donors were nominally healthy upon sampling, unrecorded immune exposures were probable. The length of the CDR3 is 13 residues. Between the trimmed V and J ends, which lost 7 bases and 5 bases, there was a span of 14 bases. This PCR relied on a set of 60 Vbeta primers and 13 Jbeta primers. The data were produced by immunoSEQ multiplex PCR, yet TCRdb's version contains in-frame clones alone and is incomplete. The sample lists about 130,000 clones, over 75% seen once, with less than 6.5% in the top ten. Specimen: PBMCs. The receptor was derived from a man between 25 and 39 years old in good health and CMV-seronegative. The rearrangement uses TRBV23-1 and TRBJ1-1; tentatively, D is TRBD1 (6 bases). TRBV23-1 belongs to the ORF category, with a function that is uncertain. CDR3 residues: CASISGVGTEAFF. CDR3 DNA: TGCGCCAGCATTTCAGGGGTTGGGACTGAAGCTTTCTTT.